This T cell receptor beta chain was recovered during a study of blood T cell repertoires in COVID-19. Looking at the study overall: The study drew acute and convalescent COVID-19 samples from the United States, Italy and Spain. Sources were T cells, B-cell-depleted T cells, or PBMCs; the material itself was cDNA or gDNA.

Authors' methods: Counts of nucleated cells, estimated from reference gene primer amplification, were obtained. Sequencing was performed with immunoSEQ multiplex PCR; in TCRdb, only in-frame clones are kept and a portion is missing. V, J and clone size are taken as reported in that table, and D and trimming were inferred from the DNA itself. The sample lists about 150,000 clones; 80% to 90% were seen once. Comment on this clone: At one end the junction does not follow the germline gene, possibly because of a read error.

The CDR3 is 9 residues long. The germline CDR1 and CDR2 sequences are SQVTM and ANQGSEA. V usage is TRBV29-1 and J usage is TRBJ1-2; D is undetermined. The receptor's source is a woman aged 40-49 years with acute or convalescent COVID-19. The sequencing sample was made of peripheral blood. The CDR3, as DNA: TGCAGCGTAGAAGGAGGATACACCTTC. This translates into CSVEGGYTF.